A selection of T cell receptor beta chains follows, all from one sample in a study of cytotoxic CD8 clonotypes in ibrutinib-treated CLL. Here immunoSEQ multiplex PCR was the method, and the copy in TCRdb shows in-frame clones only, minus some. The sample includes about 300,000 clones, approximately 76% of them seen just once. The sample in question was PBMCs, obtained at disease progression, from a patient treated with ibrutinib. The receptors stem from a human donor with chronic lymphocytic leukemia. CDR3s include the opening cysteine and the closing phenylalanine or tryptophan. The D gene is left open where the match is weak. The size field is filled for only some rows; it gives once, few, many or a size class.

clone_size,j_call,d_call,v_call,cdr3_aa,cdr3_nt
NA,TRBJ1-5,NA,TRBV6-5,CASSHSGQISNQPQHF,TGTGCCAGCAGTCACTCCGGACAGATTAGCAATCAGCCCCAGCATTTT
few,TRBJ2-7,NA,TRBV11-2,CASSLSRVQGSRIEQYF,TGTGCCAGCAGCTTAAGCCGGGTTCAAGGGTCTAGGATCGAGCAGTACTTC
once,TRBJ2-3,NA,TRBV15,CATSRGRGVSTDTQYF,TGTGCCACCAGCAGAGGGAGGGGGGTTAGCACAGATACGCAGTATTTT
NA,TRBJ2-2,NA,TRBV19,CASSTTALNTGELFF,TGTGCCAGTAGTACGACAGCCTTGAACACCGGGGAGCTGTTTTTT
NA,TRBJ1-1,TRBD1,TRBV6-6,CASTKDRANTEAFF,TGTGCCAGCACCAAGGACAGGGCGAACACTGAAGCTTTCTTT
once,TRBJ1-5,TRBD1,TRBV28,CASKRPGGFGQPQHF,TGTGCCAGCAAACGGCCAGGGGGCTTTGGTCAGCCCCAGCATTTT
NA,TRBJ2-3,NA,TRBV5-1,CASSLGAGDSTDTQYF,TGCGCCAGCAGCTTGGGGGCCGGGGATAGCACAGATACGCAGTATTTT
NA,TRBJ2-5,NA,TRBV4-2,CASSQDRGARETQYF,TGTGCCAGCAGCCAAGATAGGGGGGCCAGAGAGACCCAGTACTTC
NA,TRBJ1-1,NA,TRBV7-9,CASSALQGPRFEAFF,TGTGCCAGCAGCGCGCTACAGGGTCCCCGCTTTGAAGCTTTCTTT
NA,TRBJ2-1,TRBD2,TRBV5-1,CASSYLAGAYNEQFF,TGCGCCAGCAGCTATTTAGCGGGGGCATACAATGAGCAGTTCTTC
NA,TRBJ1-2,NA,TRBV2,CASKNSGGYGYTF,TGTGCCAGCAAGAACTCGGGCGGCTATGGCTACACCTTC
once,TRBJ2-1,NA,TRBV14,CASSQVIALTEQFF,TGTGCCAGCAGCCAAGTCATAGCCCTAACTGAGCAGTTCTTC
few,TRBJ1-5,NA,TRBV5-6,CASSLWAGRGNQPQHF,TGTGCCAGCAGCTTGTGGGCAGGGCGTGGCAATCAGCCCCAGCATTTT
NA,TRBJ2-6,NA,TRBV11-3,CASSFLRRGISGANVLTF,TGTGCCAGCAGCTTTCTTCGGCGCGGGATCTCTGGGGCCAACGTCCTGACTTTC
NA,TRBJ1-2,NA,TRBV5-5,CASRRTGDYGYTF,TGTGCCAGCAGAAGGACGGGTGACTATGGCTACACCTTC
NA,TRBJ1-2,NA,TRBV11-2,CASSLGVGQEGYTF,TGTGCCAGCAGCTTGGGGGTGGGACAAGAGGGGTACACCTTC
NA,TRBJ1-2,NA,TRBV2,CASHGGTSRYGYTF,TGTGCCAGCCACGGTGGGACCTCGAGGTATGGCTACACCTTC
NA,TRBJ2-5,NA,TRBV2,CATVKGTQYF,TGTGCCACCGTAAAGGGGACCCAGTACTTC
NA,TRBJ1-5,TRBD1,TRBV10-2,CASSEPGQQPQHF,TGCGCCAGCAGTGAGCCGGGACAGCAGCCCCAGCATTTT
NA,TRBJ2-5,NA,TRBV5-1,CASSLDVVTLQETQYF,TGCGCCAGCAGCTTGGATGTCGTTACTTTACAAGAGACCCAGTACTTC
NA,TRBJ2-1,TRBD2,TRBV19,CASSTGLAGVVGYNEQFF,TGTGCCAGTAGTACCGGACTAGCGGGAGTAGTCGGCTACAATGAGCAGTTCTTC
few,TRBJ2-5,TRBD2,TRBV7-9,CASTSSGDGETQYF,TGTGCCAGCACTTCTAGCGGAGACGGGGAGACCCAGTACTTC
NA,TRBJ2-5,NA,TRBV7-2,CASSFQGSQETQYF,TGTGCCAGCAGCTTTCAAGGTAGTCAAGAGACCCAGTACTTC
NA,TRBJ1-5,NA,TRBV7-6,CASSLAMDQPQHF,TGTGCCAGCAGCTTAGCGATGGATCAGCCCCAGCATTTT
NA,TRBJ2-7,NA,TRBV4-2,CASSQADQGGYEQYF,TGTGCCAGCAGCCAAGCGGATCAGGGGGGCTACGAGCAGTACTTC
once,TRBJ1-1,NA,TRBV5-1,CASSLDGWENTEAFF,TGCGCCAGCAGCTTGGATGGCTGGGAGAACACTGAAGCTTTCTTT
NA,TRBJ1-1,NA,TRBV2,CASSEYPNTEAFF,TGTGCCAGCAGTGAATATCCGAACACTGAAGCTTTCTTT
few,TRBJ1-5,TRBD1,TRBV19,CASREQGLRPQHF,TGTGCCAGTAGAGAACAGGGGCTTCGGCCCCAGCATTTT
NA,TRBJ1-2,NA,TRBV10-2,CASRRTDGYTF,TGCGCCAGCAGGAGGACAGATGGCTACACCTTC
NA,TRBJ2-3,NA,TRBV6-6,CASSYPPVRTQYF,TGTGCCAGCAGTTACCCGCCTGTAAGGACGCAGTATTTT
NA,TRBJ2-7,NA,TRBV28,CASREVGFEQYF,TGTGCCAGCAGGGAGGTCGGGTTCGAGCAGTACTTC
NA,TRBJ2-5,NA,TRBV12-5,CASGAGSVRDRGTQYF,TGTGCTAGTGGCGCCGGTTCCGTCAGGGATAGGGGGACCCAGTACTTC
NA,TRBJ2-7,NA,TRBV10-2,CASSDKAEQYF,TGCGCCAGCAGTGATAAAGCGGAGCAGTACTTC
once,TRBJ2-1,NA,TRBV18,CASSPSGGAYNEQFF,TGTGCCAGCTCACCATCCGGGGGCGCGTACAATGAGCAGTTCTTC
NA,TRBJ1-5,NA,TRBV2,CASMGRVNQPQHF,TGTGCCAGCATGGGCAGGGTCAATCAGCCCCAGCATTTT
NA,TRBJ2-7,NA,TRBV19,CASKSGQFSYEQYF,TGTGCCAGTAAAAGCGGGCAGTTCTCCTACGAGCAGTACTTC
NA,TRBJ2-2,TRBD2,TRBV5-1,CASSPTSGYTGELFF,TGCGCCAGCAGCCCGACTAGCGGGTACACCGGGGAGCTGTTTTTT
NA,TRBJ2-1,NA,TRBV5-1,CASSLVGVRNSYNEQFF,TGCGCCAGCAGCTTGGTGGGGGTACGGAATTCCTACAATGAGCAGTTCTTC
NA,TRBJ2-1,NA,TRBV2,CASSEWSYNEQFF,TGTGCCAGCAGTGAATGGTCCTACAATGAGCAGTTCTTC
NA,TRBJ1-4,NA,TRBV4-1,CASSWGWEKLFF,TGCGCCAGCAGCTGGGGTTGGGAAAAACTGTTTTTT
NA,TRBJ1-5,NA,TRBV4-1,CASSQDVLADQPQHF,TGCGCCAGCAGCCAAGATGTATTGGCGGATCAGCCCCAGCATTTT